A selection of T cell receptor beta chains follows, all from one sample in a study of vaccination and CD4 T cells after COVID-19. TCRdb analysed the PCR reads with MiXCR anew, one entry per CDR3 protein. Of more than 20,000 distinct CDR3 sequences listed, around 48% are singletons. For these TCRs, the target antigens are not known. The sample was CD4+ T cells from blood, cultured in vitro. These receptors all stem from a human donor who had recovered from COVID-19. Both conserved end residues are part of each CDR3. A D gene is named only where the DNA matches it firmly. Some rows mark clone size as missing; the rest say once, few, many or name a class of expanded clone.

TRBJ1-1	NA	TRBV7-2	NA	CASSVRGQRAEAFF	TGTGCCAGCAGCGTCCGGGGCCAGAGGGCTGAAGCTTTCTTT
TRBJ1-5	NA	TRBV6-1	NA	CASSEGKRSYSNQPQHF	TGTGCCAGCAGTGAAGGGAAGAGGAGTTATAGCAATCAGCCCCAGCATTTT
TRBJ1-1	few	TRBV6-1	NA	CASRDVIRVGEAFF	TGTGCCAGCAGGGACGTGATCAGGGTGGGTGAAGCTTTCTTT
TRBJ2-2	NA	TRBV6-1	NA	CAFSAEGATGELFF	TGTGCCTTCTCCGCGGAGGGGGCCACCGGGGAGCTGTTTTTT
TRBJ2-5	NA	TRBV21-1	NA	CASSFRSGGAGETQYF	TGTGCCAGCAGCTTTCGTAGCGGGGGGGCCGGAGAGACCCAGTACTTC
TRBJ2-7	NA	TRBV5-4	TRBD1	CASQGGQTREQYF	TGTGCCAGCCAAGGGGGCCAGACGCGCGAGCAGTACTTC
TRBJ1-6	NA	TRBV6-2/TRBV6-3	NA	CASSYGPALHF	TGTGCCAGCAGTTACGGCCCCGCCCTCCACTTT
TRBJ2-1	once	TRBV15	TRBD2	CATSSPRASGRANEQFF	TGTGCCACCAGCAGCCCCCGGGCTAGCGGGAGGGCCAATGAGCAGTTCTTC
TRBJ2-1	NA	TRBV20-1	TRBD2	CSAGGELAGETFEQFF	TGCAGTGCTGGGGGGGAACTAGCGGGAGAGACTTTTGAGCAGTTCTTC
TRBJ1-2	few	TRBV7-2	NA	CASSLLKRGTSNYGYTF	TGTGCCAGCAGCTTATTGAAGAGAGGGACAAGTAACTATGGCTACACCTTC
TRBJ1-6	once	TRBV5-1	TRBD1	CASSLGQLESPLHF	TGCGCCAGCAGCCTGGGACAGTTAGAATCACCCCTCCACTTT
TRBJ1-6	few	TRBV19	NA	CASTWRNNSPLHF	TGTGCCAGTACTTGGAGGAATAATTCACCCCTCCACTTT
TRBJ2-5	NA	TRBV2	NA	CASRPYRDGETQYF	TGTGCCAGCAGGCCATACAGGGACGGGGAGACCCAGTACTTC
TRBJ1-3	NA	TRBV7-2	NA	CASSSTPQRAGAWGNTIYF	TGTGCCAGCAGCTCAACCCCCCAACGGGCGGGGGCTTGGGGAAACACCATATATTTT
TRBJ1-2	NA	TRBV19	NA	CASSARHERGYGYTF	TGTGCCAGTAGTGCCAGACATGAGCGGGGCTATGGCTACACCTTC
TRBJ2-1	NA	TRBV20-1	TRBD1	CSATRFRQGDDEQFF	TGCAGTGCCACCAGGTTTAGACAGGGTGACGATGAGCAGTTCTTC
TRBJ2-7	NA	TRBV7-9	NA	CASSLAKGATSYEQYF	TGTGCCAGCAGCTTAGCAAAGGGAGCCACTTCCTACGAGCAGTACTTC
TRBJ2-7	once	TRBV27	NA	CASSLREAGSYEQYF	TGTGCCAGCAGTTTAAGGGAGGCAGGGTCCTACGAGCAGTACTTC
TRBJ2-3	NA	TRBV11-3	TRBD2	CASSALLAGGSDTQYF	TGTGCCAGCAGCGCTCTACTAGCGGGGGGGTCTGATACGCAGTATTTT
TRBJ2-7	NA	TRBV2	NA	CASTGEPYEQYF	TGTGCCAGCACTGGAGAGCCGTACGAGCAGTACTTC
TRBJ1-5	NA	TRBV2	NA	CASRLEGNQPQHF	TGTGCCAGCCGGTTGGAAGGCAATCAGCCCCAGCATTTT
TRBJ2-3	NA	TRBV28	NA	CASSLWTPDTQYF	TGTGCCAGCAGTTTATGGACCCCAGATACGCAGTATTTT
TRBJ1-5	NA	TRBV6-5	TRBD1	CASSYSLLPQGGNQPQHF	TGTGCCAGCAGTTACTCGCTACTCCCGCAGGGGGGCAATCAGCCCCAGCATTTT
TRBJ1-2	few	TRBV7-2	NA	CASSHRQPPQGYTF	TGTGCCAGCAGCCATCGACAGCCCCCACAGGGCTACACCTTC
TRBJ2-7	NA	TRBV7-9	TRBD2	CASNALAGKEQYF	TGTGCCAGCAACGCTTTAGCGGGAAAGGAGCAGTACTTC
TRBJ1-4	NA	TRBV6-1	NA	CASTQRGATNEKLFF	TGTGCCAGCACCCAAAGGGGTGCAACTAATGAAAAACTGTTTTTT
TRBJ2-3	NA	TRBV20-1	NA	CSVRGRTSADTQYF	TGCAGTGTCAGGGGGCGGACTAGTGCAGATACGCAGTATTTT
TRBJ2-5	NA	TRBV6-5	NA	CASSYGRVQETQYF	TGTGCCAGCAGTTACGGCCGGGTCCAAGAGACCCAGTACTTC
TRBJ1-2	NA	TRBV30	NA	CAWADGKDYGYTF	TGTGCCTGGGCGGACGGGAAGGACTATGGCTACACCTTC
TRBJ2-5	NA	TRBV4-1	NA	CASRGREETQYF	TGCGCCAGCCGGGGACGGGAAGAGACCCAGTACTTC
TRBJ2-5	NA	TRBV27	TRBD2	CASSQIGLAGWKTQYF	TGTGCCAGCAGTCAGATCGGACTAGCGGGATGGAAGACCCAGTACTTC
TRBJ1-1	NA	TRBV19	NA	CASNAGAGTEAFF	TGTGCCAGTAATGCGGGGGCGGGCACTGAAGCTTTCTTT
TRBJ2-7	NA	TRBV28	TRBD2	CASSPGLAGRYEQYF	TGTGCCAGCAGTCCGGGACTAGCGGGTCGCTACGAGCAGTACTTC
TRBJ2-3	NA	TRBV24-1	NA	CATRRAEADTQYF	TGTGCCACCAGAAGAGCGGAAGCCGATACGCAGTATTTT
TRBJ2-3	NA	TRBV10-1	TRBD2	CASSVASGNTDTQYF	TGCGCCAGCAGTGTGGCTAGCGGAAACACAGATACGCAGTATTTT
TRBJ1-6	few	TRBV19	NA	CASMRGNSPLHF	TGTGCCAGTATGAGGGGAAATTCACCCCTCCACTTT
TRBJ2-3	NA	TRBV6-1	NA	CASRARSLAPVDTQYF	TGTGCCAGCAGGGCGAGGTCGCTAGCCCCGGTCGATACGCAGTATTTT
TRBJ1-5	NA	TRBV28	NA	CASSLPGINNQPQHF	TGTGCCAGCAGTTTACCCGGGATAAACAATCAGCCCCAGCATTTT
TRBJ1-1	NA	TRBV20-1	NA	CSAPTTLNTEAFF	TGCAGTGCGCCCACGACCTTGAACACTGAAGCTTTCTTT
TRBJ2-7	NA	TRBV6-5	NA	CASSYTLGLYEQYF	TGTGCCAGCAGTTACACGTTAGGATTATACGAGCAGTACTTC
TRBJ2-1	NA	TRBV19	NA	CASSIAVGRPYPEQFF	TGTGCCAGTAGTATCGCGGTGGGACGCCCCTACCCTGAGCAGTTCTTC
TRBJ1-5	few	TRBV30	NA	CAWSTGWGNQPQHF	TGTGCCTGGAGTACGGGATGGGGCAATCAGCCCCAGCATTTT
TRBJ1-3	NA	TRBV5-1	TRBD1	CASSRGTGGNTIYF	TGCGCCAGCAGCCGAGGGACAGGCGGAAACACCATATATTTT
TRBJ2-1	NA	TRBV29-1	TRBD2	CSVDTSGGHNEQFF	TGCAGCGTTGATACTAGCGGGGGTCACAATGAGCAGTTCTTC